This T cell receptor (beta chain) originates from a study of T cell responses to AZD1222 COVID-19 vaccine. Only in-frame clones appear in the TCRdb table, and some are missing; sequencing was by immunoSEQ multiplex PCR. The sample lists about 220,000 clones, roughly 91% occurring once. The CDR3 has 13 amino acids. Trimming left V 4 bases short and J 2 bases short, with 8 bases between. Germline V gene sequence: CDR1 LGHNA, CDR2 YSLEER. This specimen consisted of peripheral blood, obtained on day 0 of MenACWY control vaccination. V gene TRBV4-3 combines with J gene TRBJ2-5, with a possible D match to TRBD2 (6 bases). This clonotype originated in an adult in good health. CDR3 residues: CASSPGLQETQYF. In nucleotides, the CDR3 is TGCGCCAGCAGCCCTGGACTACAAGAGACCCAGTACTTC.